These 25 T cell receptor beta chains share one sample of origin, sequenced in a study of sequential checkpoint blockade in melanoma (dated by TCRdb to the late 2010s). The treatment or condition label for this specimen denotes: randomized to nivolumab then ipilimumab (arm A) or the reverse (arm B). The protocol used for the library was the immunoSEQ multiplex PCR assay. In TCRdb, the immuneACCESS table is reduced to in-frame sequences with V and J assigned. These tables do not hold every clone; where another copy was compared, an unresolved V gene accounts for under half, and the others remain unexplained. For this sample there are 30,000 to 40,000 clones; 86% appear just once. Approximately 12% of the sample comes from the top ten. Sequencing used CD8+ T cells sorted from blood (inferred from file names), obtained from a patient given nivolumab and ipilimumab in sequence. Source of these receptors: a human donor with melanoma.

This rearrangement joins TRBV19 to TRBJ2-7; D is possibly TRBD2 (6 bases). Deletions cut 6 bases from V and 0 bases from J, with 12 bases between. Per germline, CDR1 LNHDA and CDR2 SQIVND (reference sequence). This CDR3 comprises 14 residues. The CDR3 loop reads CASRESGFSYEQYF. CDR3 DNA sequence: TGTGCCAGTAGGGAAAGCGGGTTCTCCTACGAGCAGTACTTC.

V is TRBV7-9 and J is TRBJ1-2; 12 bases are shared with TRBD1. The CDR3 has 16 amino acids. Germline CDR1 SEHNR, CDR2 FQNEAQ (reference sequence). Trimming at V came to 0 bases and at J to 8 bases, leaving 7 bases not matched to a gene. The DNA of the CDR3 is TGTGCCAGCAGCTTAGCGGGACAGGGGGCGCGGCAGGGCTACACCTTC. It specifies CASSLAGQGARQGYTF. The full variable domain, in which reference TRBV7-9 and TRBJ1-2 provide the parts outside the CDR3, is DTGVSQNPRHKITKRGQNVTFRCDPISEHNRLYWYRQTLGQGPEFLTYFQNEAQLEKSRLLSDRFSAERPKGSFSTLEIQRTEQGDSAMYLCASSLAGQGARQGYTFGSGTRLTVV.

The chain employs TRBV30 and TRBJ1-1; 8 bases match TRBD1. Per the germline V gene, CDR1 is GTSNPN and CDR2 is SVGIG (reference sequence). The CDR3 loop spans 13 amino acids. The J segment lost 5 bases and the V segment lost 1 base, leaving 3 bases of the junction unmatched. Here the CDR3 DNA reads TGTGCCTGGAGTGACAGGGGGAGTACTGAAGCTTTCTTT. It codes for CAWSDRGSTEAFF.

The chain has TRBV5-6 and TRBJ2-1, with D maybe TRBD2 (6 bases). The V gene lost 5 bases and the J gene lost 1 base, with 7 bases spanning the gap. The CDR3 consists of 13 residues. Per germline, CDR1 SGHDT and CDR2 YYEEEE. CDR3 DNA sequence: TGTGCCAGCAGGGAGGGATCCTACAATGAGCAGTTCTTC. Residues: CASREGSYNEQFF.

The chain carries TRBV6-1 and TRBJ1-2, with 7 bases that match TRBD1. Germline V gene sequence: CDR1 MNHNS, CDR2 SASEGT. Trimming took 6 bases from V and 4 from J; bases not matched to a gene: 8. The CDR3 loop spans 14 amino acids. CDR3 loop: CASSPGQLFYGYTF. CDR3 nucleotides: TGTGCCAGCAGCCCGGGACAGCTTTTCTATGGCTACACCTTC.

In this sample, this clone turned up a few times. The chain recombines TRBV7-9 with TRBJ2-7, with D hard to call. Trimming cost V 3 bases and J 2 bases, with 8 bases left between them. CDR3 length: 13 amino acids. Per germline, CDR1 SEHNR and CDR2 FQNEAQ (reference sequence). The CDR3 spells CASSFGGAYEQYF. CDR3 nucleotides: TGTGCCAGCAGCTTCGGTGGAGCCTACGAGCAGTACTTC.

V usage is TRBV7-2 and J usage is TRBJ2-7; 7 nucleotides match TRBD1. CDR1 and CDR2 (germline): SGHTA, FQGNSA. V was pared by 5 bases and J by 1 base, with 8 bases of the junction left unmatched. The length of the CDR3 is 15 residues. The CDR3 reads CASSATGASSYEQYF. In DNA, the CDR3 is TGTGCCAGCAGCGCTACAGGGGCATCGTCCTACGAGCAGTACTTC.

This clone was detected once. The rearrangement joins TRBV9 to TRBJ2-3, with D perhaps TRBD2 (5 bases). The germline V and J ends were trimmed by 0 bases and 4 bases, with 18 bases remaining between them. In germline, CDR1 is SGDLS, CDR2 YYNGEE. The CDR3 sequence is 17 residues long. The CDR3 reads CASSVGVGLVGADTQYF. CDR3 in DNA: TGTGCCAGCAGCGTAGGAGTAGGGCTAGTCGGGGCAGATACGCAGTATTTT.

Here the CDR3 DNA reads TGTGCCAGCAGCTTACCCCTTTCCTACGAGCAGTACTTC. It translates to CASSLPLSYEQYF. V usage is TRBV7-9 and J usage is TRBJ2-7, with no clear D. This CDR3 is 13 amino acids long. V gave up 2 bases and J gave up 1 base, with 6 bases separating them. In germline, CDR1 is SEHNR, CDR2 FQNEAQ (reference sequence).

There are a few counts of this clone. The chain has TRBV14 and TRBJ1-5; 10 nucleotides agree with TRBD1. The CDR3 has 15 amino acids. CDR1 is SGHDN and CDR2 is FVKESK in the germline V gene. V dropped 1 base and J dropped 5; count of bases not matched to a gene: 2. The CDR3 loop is CASSQGDRGDQPQHF. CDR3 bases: TGTGCCAGCAGCCAAGGGGACAGGGGCGATCAGCCCCAGCATTTT.

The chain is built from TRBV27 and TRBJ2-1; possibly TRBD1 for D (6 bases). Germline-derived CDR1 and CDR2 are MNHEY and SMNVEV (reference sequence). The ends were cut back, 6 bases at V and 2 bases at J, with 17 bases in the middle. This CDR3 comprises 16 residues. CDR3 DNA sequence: TGTGCCAGCAGCCAGGAGGTGGGGGCCGCCTACAATGAGCAGTTCTTC. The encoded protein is CASSQEVGAAYNEQFF.

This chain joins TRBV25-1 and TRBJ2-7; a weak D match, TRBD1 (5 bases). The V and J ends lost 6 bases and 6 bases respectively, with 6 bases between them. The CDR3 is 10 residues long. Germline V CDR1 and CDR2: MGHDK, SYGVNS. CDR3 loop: CASRGAEQYF. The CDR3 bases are TGTGCCAGCAGAGGGGCCGAGCAGTACTTC.

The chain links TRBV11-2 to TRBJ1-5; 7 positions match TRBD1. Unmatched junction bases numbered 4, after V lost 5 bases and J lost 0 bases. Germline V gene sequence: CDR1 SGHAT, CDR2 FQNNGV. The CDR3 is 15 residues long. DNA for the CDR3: TGTGCCAGCAGCCCGGGACAGTTTAGCAATCAGCCCCAGCATTTT. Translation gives CASSPGQFSNQPQHF.

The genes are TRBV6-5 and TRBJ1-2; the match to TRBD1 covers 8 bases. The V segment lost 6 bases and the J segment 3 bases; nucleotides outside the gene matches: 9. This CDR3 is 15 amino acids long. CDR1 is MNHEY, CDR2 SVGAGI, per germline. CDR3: CASSSMTGDDYGYTF. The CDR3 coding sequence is TGTGCCAGCAGCTCCATGACAGGGGATGACTATGGCTACACCTTC.

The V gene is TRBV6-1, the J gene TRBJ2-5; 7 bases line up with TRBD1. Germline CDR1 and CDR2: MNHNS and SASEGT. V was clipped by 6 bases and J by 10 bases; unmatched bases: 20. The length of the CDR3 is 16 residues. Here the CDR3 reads CASSEWGTELGMGQYF. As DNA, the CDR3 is TGTGCCAGCAGCGAATGGGGGACAGAGCTGGGGATGGGCCAGTACTTC.

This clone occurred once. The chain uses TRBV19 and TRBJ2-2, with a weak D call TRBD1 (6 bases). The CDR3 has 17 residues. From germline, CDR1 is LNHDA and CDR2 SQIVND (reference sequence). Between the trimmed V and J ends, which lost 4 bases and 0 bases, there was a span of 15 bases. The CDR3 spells CASSNPTGTSNTGELFF. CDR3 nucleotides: TGTGCCAGTAGTAACCCTACGGGGACATCGAACACCGGGGAGCTGTTTTTT. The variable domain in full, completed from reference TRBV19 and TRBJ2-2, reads DGGITQSPKYLFRKEGQNVTLSCEQNLNHDAMYWYRQDPGQGLRLIYYSQIVNDFQKGDIAEGYSVSREKKESFPLTVTSAQKNPTAFYLCASSNPTGTSNTGELFFGEGSRLTVL.

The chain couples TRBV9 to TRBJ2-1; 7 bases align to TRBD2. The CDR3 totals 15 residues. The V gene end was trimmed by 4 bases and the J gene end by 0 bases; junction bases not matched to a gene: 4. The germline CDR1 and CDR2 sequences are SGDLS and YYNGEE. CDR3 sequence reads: CASSLAASSYNEQFF. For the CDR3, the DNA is TGTGCCAGCAGCCTAGCGGCTAGCTCCTACAATGAGCAGTTCTTC.

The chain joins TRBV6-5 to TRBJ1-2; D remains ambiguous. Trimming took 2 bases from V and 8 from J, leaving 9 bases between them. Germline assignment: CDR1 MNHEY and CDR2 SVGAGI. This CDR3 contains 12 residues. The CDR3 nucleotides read TGTGCCAGCAGTTACGAGGGTGGCGGCTACACCTTC. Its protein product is CASSYEGGGYTF.

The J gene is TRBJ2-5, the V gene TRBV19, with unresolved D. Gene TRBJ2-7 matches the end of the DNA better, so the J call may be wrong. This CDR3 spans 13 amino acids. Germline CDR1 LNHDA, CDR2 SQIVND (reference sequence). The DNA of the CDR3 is TGTGCCAGTAGTAGGGCAGGCCTCTACGAGCAGTACTTC. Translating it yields CASSRAGLYEQYF.

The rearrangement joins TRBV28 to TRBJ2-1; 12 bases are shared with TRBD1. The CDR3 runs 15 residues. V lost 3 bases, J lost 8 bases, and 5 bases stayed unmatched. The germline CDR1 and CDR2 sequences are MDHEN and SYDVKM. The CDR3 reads CASSLGQGAGDEQFF. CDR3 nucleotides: TGTGCCAGCAGTTTGGGACAGGGGGCAGGAGATGAGCAGTTCTTC.

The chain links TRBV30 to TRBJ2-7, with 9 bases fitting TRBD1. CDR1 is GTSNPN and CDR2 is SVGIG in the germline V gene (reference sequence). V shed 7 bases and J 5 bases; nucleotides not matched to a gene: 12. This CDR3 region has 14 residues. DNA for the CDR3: TGTGCCTCTGCAACAGGGGGCGCGGGCCACGAGCAGTACGTC. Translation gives CASATGGAGHEQYV.

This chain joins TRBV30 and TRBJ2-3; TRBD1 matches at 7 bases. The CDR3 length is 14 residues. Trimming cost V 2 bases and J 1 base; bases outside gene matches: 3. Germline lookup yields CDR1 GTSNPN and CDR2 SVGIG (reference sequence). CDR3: CAWSQGVGTDTQYF. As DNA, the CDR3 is TGTGCCTGGAGTCAGGGGGTGGGCACAGATACGCAGTATTTT.

The CDR3 region is CASSELGLRQGNTEAFF. CDR3 DNA: TGTGCCAGCAGTGAATTAGGGCTAAGACAGGGGAACACTGAAGCTTTCTTT. The chain employs TRBV2 and TRBJ1-1, with 7 bases fitting TRBD1. The length of the CDR3 is 17 residues. Germline V gives CDR1 SNHLY, CDR2 FYNNEI. Trimming took 2 bases from V and 1 from J; bases not matched to a gene: 10. The full variable domain, rest sourced from reference TRBV2 and TRBJ1-1, is EPEVTQTPSHQVTQMGQEVILRCVPISNHLYFYWYRQILGQKVEFLVSFYNNEISEKSEIFDDQFSVERPDGSNFTLKIRSTKLEDSAMYFCASSELGLRQGNTEAFFGQGTRLTVV.

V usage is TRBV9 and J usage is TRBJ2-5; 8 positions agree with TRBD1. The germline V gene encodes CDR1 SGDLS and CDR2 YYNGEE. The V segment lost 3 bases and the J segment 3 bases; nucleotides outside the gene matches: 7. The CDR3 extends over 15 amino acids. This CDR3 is CASSAPTGEEETQYF. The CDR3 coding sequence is TGTGCCAGCAGCGCCCCGACAGGGGAGGAAGAGACCCAGTACTTC.

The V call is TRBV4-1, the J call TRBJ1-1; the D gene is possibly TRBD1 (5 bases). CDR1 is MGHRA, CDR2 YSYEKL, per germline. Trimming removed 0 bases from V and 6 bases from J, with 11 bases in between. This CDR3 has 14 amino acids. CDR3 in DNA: TGCGCCAGCAGCCAAGAGGGGGGTTCCCCTGAAGCTTTCTTT. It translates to CASSQEGGSPEAFF.